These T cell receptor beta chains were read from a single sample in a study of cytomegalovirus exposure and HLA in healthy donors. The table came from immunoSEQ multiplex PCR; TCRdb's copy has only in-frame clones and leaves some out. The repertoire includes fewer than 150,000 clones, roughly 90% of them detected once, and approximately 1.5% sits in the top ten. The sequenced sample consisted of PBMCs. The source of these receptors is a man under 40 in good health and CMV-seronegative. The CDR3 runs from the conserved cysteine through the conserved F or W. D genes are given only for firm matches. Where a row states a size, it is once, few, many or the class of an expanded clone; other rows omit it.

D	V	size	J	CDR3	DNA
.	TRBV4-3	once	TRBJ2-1	CASSQDPGNEQFF	TGCGCCAGCAGCCAAGATCCGGGGAATGAGCAGTTCTTC
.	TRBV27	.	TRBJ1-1	CASRKQGGTEAFF	TGTGCCAGCAGGAAGCAGGGCGGAACTGAAGCTTTCTTT
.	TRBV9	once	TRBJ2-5	CASSVGTRETQYF	TGTGCCAGCAGCGTAGGGACAAGGGAGACCCAGTACTTC
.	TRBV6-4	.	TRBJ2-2	CASSGASNTGELFF	TGTGCCAGCAGTGGGGCGTCGAACACCGGGGAGCTGTTTTTT
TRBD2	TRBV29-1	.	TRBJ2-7	CSVEEQAGGSYEQYF	TGCAGCGTTGAAGAACAAGCGGGAGGATCCTACGAGCAGTACTTC
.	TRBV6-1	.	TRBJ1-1	CASREYSTEAFF	TGTGCCAGCAGAGAATACAGCACTGAAGCTTTCTTT
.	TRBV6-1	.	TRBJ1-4	CASSETFLVLGAGDEKLFF	TGTGCCAGCAGCGAAACATTTTTAGTGTTGGGGGCCGGAGACGAAAAACTGTTTTTT
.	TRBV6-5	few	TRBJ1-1	CASSSMSTEAFF	TGTGCCAGCAGTTCCATGAGCACTGAAGCTTTCTTT
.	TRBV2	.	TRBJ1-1	CASSDSGTEAFF	TGTGCCAGCAGTGATTCCGGCACTGAAGCTTTCTTT
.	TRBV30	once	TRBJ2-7	CAWSSQAYEQYF	TGTGCCTGGAGTTCACAGGCCTACGAGCAGTACTTC
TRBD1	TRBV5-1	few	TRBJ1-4	CASSIQGEKLFF	TGCGCCAGCAGCATACAGGGGGAAAAACTGTTTTTT
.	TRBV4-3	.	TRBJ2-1	CASSQQRGSYNEQFF	TGCGCCAGCAGCCAACAACGAGGAAGTTACAATGAGCAGTTCTTC
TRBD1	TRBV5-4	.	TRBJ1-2	CASSPDRGDYGYTF	TGTGCCAGCAGCCCGGACAGGGGGGATTATGGCTACACCTTC
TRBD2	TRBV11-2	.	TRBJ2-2	CASSFLSGSSIGELFF	TGTGCCAGCAGCTTTCTTAGCGGGAGTAGTATCGGGGAGCTGTTTTTT
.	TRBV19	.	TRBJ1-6	CASSIEGGASYNSPLHF	TGTGCCAGTAGTATAGAGGGAGGAGCCTCCTATAATTCACCCCTCCACTTT
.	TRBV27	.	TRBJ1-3	CASSPQGLLGNTIYF	TGTGCCAGCAGCCCCCAGGGTCTTCTTGGAAACACCATATATTTT
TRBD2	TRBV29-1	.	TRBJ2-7	CSVGDSGSFYEQYF	TGCAGCGTTGGAGATAGCGGGAGTTTCTACGAGCAGTACTTC
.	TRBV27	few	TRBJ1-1	CASRRNAEAFF	TGTGCCAGCAGGAGGAATGCGGAAGCTTTCTTT
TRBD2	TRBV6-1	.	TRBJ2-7	CATLLGLAVSYEQYF	TGTGCCACCCTTTTGGGGCTAGCGGTAAGCTACGAGCAGTACTTC
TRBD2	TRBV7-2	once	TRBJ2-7	CASRTGGTLSYEQYF	TGTGCCAGCAGAACGGGGGGGACACTGTCCTACGAGCAGTACTTC
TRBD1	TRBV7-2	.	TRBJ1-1	CASSQTLQGAVLAFF	TGTGCCAGCAGCCAAACCCTACAGGGGGCGGTTTTGGCTTTCTTT
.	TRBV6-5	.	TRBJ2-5	CASSRTEQETQYF	TGTGCCAGCAGTAGGACAGAACAAGAGACCCAGTACTTC
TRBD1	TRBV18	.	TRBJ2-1	CASSPNPDRFLNEQFF	TGTGCCAGCTCACCAAATCCGGACAGGTTCCTCAATGAGCAGTTCTTC
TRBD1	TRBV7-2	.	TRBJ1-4	CASNAGTVNEKLFF	TGTGCCAGCAACGCCGGGACAGTGAATGAAAAACTGTTTTTT
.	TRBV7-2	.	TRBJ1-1	CASSLQSAAEAFF	TGTGCCAGCAGCTTACAATCGGCGGCTGAAGCTTTCTTT
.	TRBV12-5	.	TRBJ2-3	CASALSLTDTQYF	TGTGCTAGTGCCCTTTCCCTCACAGATACGCAGTATTTT
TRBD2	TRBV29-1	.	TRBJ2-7	CSASGTSVSSYEQYF	TGCAGCGCCTCAGGGACTAGCGTTAGCTCCTACGAGCAGTACTTC
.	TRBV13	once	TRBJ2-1	CASIWERNSYNEQFF	TGTGCCAGCATTTGGGAGAGAAACTCCTACAATGAGCAGTTCTTC
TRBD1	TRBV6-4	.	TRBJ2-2	CASSYTGGTGELFF	TGTGCCAGCAGTTATACAGGGGGCACCGGGGAGCTGTTTTTT
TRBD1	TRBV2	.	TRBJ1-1	CASSPGTGVMNTEAFF	TGTGCCAGCAGTCCCGGGACAGGGGTAATGAACACTGAAGCTTTCTTT
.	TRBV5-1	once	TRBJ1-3	CASSLEPQNSGNTIYF	TGCGCCAGCAGCTTGGAGCCTCAAAACTCTGGAAACACCATATATTTT
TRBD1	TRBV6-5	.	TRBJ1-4	CASSSRQGAANEKLFF	TGTGCCAGCAGTTCCCGACAGGGGGCTGCTAATGAAAAACTGTTTTTT
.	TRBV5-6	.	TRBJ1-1	CASSYRARDEAFF	TGTGCCAGCAGCTATCGGGCCAGGGATGAAGCTTTCTTT
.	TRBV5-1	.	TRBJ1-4	CASSLTPGVANEKLFF	TGCGCCAGCAGCTTGACCCCAGGGGTCGCTAATGAAAAACTGTTTTTT
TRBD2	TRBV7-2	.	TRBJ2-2	CASSLFSLAVGGGELFF	TGTGCCAGCAGCTTATTTAGTCTAGCGGTCGGTGGCGGGGAGCTGTTTTTT
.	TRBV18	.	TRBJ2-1	CASSRLRGSSEQFF	TGTGCCAGCTCACGACTTAGGGGGAGCAGTGAGCAGTTCTTC
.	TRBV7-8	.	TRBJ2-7	CASSLYNRDPVYYEQYF	TGTGCCAGCAGCTTATATAACAGGGACCCGGTGTACTACGAGCAGTACTTC
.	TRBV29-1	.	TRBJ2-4	CSVVQGLNIQYF	TGCAGCGTTGTGCAGGGGTTGAACATTCAGTACTTC